Listed below are T cell receptor beta chains from one sample, sequenced in a study of human T cells and chemical hapten exposure. Each CDR3 protein is one row after TCRdb ran MiXCR on the RACE reads. The table records around 76,000 distinct CDR3 sequences, 10% to 15% of them present only once. The sample was whole blood, taken in connection with sensitization to the hapten diphenylcyclopropenone (DPC). The receptors were sampled from a woman in her sixties with alopecia areata. Some clones in this sample may be carry-over from other donors' samples. Both conserved end residues are part of each CDR3. Each record gives: J gene, V gene, D gene, clone size, CDR3 DNA, CDR3 protein. D genes are given only for firm matches. Size is omitted from some rows. Given values are once, few, many or a class for expanded clones.

TRBJ1-2 | TRBV29-1 | NA | many | TGCAGCATTCTCAGGGAGGTGGGTTCTGGCTACACCTTC | CSILREVGSGYTF
TRBJ1-5 | TRBV6-6 | NA | NA | TGTGCCAGCAGTCGACACAGGGATAGCAATCAGCCCCAGCATTTT | CASSRHRDSNQPQHF
TRBJ1-2 | TRBV30 | NA | few | TGTGCCTGGAGTAGGTCACAGGCTTATGGCTACACCTTC | CAWSRSQAYGYTF
TRBJ1-2 | TRBV5-1 | NA | few | TGCGCCAGCAGCTTGGCGCCAGGAGTGGACAAGTCGTATGGCTACACCTTC | CASSLAPGVDKSYGYTF
TRBJ1-2 | TRBV18 | NA | NA | TGTGCCAGCTCAGATAGCCAGGGGCGAGGCTACACCTTC | CASSDSQGRGYTF
TRBJ1-2 | TRBV3-1 | TRBD1 | NA | TGTGCCAGCAGCCACTCGACAGGGTACTATGGCTACACCTTC | CASSHSTGYYGYTF
TRBJ2-1 | TRBV20-1 | TRBD2 | NA | TGCAGTGCCAAACCTACTAGCGGGGGCTACAATGAGCAGTTCTTC | CSAKPTSGGYNEQFF
TRBJ2-2 | TRBV12-3/TRBV12-4 | TRBD1 | many | TGTGCCAGCAGTTTTAGGGGGACAGTATACTACGGGGAGCTGTTTTTT | CASSFRGTVYYGELFF
TRBJ2-5 | TRBV20-1 | TRBD2 | many | TGCAGTGCTAGGGTAACTAGCGGGGGGAAAGCTGTCGTAGAGACCCAGTACTTC | CSARVTSGGKAVVETQYF
TRBJ1-5 | TRBV7-2 | NA | many | TGTGCCAGCCGTCCGGCGGGGTTTAACAATCAGCCCCAGCATTTT | CASRPAGFNNQPQHF
TRBJ2-3 | TRBV12-3/TRBV12-4 | TRBD2 | NA | TGTGCCAGCAGTTCCCCCCGGGGAGCGGGGGGGCCCTCAGATACGCAGTATTTT | CASSSPRGAGGPSDTQYF
TRBJ1-3 | TRBV12-3/TRBV12-4 | TRBD1 | few | TGTGCCAGCAGTGGCATGACAGGGATCGGAAACACCATATATTTT | CASSGMTGIGNTIYF
TRBJ1-5 | TRBV19 | TRBD1 | many | TGTGCCAGTAGTAAATGGGGACCACGACAGGGGGGATTGGCCCAGCATTTT | CASSKWGPRQGGLAQHF
TRBJ1-2 | TRBV29-1 | TRBD1 | many | TGCAGCGTTGTGGGGCAGGGGGCCGGCTATGGCTACACCTTC | CSVVGQGAGYGYTF
TRBJ2-1 | TRBV7-9 | NA | NA | TGTGCCAGCAGCTTAGCAGGAGTGCTGGACAATGAGCAGTTCTTC | CASSLAGVLDNEQFF
TRBJ2-1 | TRBV4-1 | NA | many | TGCGCCAGCAGCCAAGGTTCCGGCAATGAGCAGTTCTTC | CASSQGSGNEQFF
TRBJ2-3 | TRBV6-2/TRBV6-3 | NA | many | TGTGCCAGCAGCTCGGGGCGCACAGATACGCAGTATTTT | CASSSGRTDTQYF
TRBJ1-5 | TRBV29-1 | NA | NA | TGCAGCGTTGCCCAGGGCTTCGATCAGCCCCAGCATTTT | CSVAQGFDQPQHF
TRBJ2-6 | TRBV10-3 | NA | NA | TGTGCCATCAGTTCGGGGGACTCTGGGGCCAACGTCCTGACTTTC | CAISSGDSGANVLTF
TRBJ1-5 | TRBV10-3 | NA | many | TGTGCCATCAGAGGGGATGGACAGTATCAGCCCCAGCATTTT | CAIRGDGQYQPQHF
TRBJ1-5 | TRBV2 | NA | once | TGTGCCAGCAGGTACAGGATCCTTCATCTGCCCCAGCATTTT | CASRYRILHLPQHF
TRBJ2-7 | TRBV28 | NA | NA | TGTGCCAGCAGTGGCAACTACGAGCAGTACTTC | CASSGNYEQYF
TRBJ2-3 | TRBV11-2 | NA | NA | TGTGCCAGCAGCCCCAACTTCGGCCAGGGGCCTTATACGCAGTATTTT | CASSPNFGQGPYTQYF
TRBJ2-2 | TRBV19 | NA | NA | TGTGCCAGTCGTATAAGGACCACCGGGGAGCTGTTTTTT | CASRIRTTGELFF
TRBJ1-1 | TRBV29-1 | NA | NA | TGCAGCGTTGTTGGGGGGGCAAGTAACACTGAAGCTTTCTTT | CSVVGGASNTEAFF
TRBJ2-5 | TRBV5-4 | TRBD1 | many | TGTGCCAGCAGCTTGAACCAGGGGGTGGTAGAGACCCAGTACTTC | CASSLNQGVVETQYF
TRBJ2-3 | TRBV7-9 | NA | NA | TGTGCCAGCAGCTTAGAGGGTCTATTAACAGATACGCAGTATTTT | CASSLEGLLTDTQYF
TRBJ1-2 | TRBV4-1 | TRBD1 | many | TGCGCCAGCAGCCAAGTTTCCCCACAACTGACAGGGCCTAACTATGGCTACACCTTC | CASSQVSPQLTGPNYGYTF